This T cell receptor beta chain was recorded in a study of T-cell memory formation after mild COVID-19. MiXCR, applied by TCRdb to the 5' RACE reads, yields one record per CDR3 protein. This table holds about 350,000 distinct CDR3 sequences, approximately 15% found once. The CDR3 is 15 residues long. The trim removed 0 bases at V and 4 bases at J, leaving 6 bases unmatched. Germline loops: CDR1 DFQATT, CDR2 SNEGSKA (reference sequence). The sample consisted of PBMCs or a T cell subset sorted from them (not recorded which). The source is a man aged 18 to 29 who had mild COVID-19 (a few samples of this study predate the infection). Cell type and time point are not known. The rearrangement joins TRBV20-1 to TRBJ2-1; TRBD2 matches 7 bases. The CDR3 nucleotides are TGCAGTGCTAGAGATCGCAGCGGGGCGTACAATGAGCAGTTCTTC. Protein: CSARDRSGAYNEQFF.